The rows below give T cell receptor beta chains drawn from one sample of a study of blood T cell repertoires in COVID-19. This table comes from immunoSEQ multiplex PCR, and its TCRdb copy is limited to in-frame clones, with some not included. There are fewer than 350,000 clones in the sample; roughly nine tenths occur only once, and roughly 6.3% lies in the top ten. Sequenced sample: PBMCs or T cells enriched from blood (not recorded which). These TCRs come from a woman aged 35 to 49 who had recovered from COVID-19. The CDR3 runs from the conserved cysteine through the conserved F or W. A D gene is named only where the DNA matches it firmly. Only part of the rows carry a size: once, few, many, or a class if the clone is expanded.

>few|TRBJ2-2|15|TRBD2|TRBV28
CASFWGSSGTSELFF
TGTGCCAGCTTTTGGGGGAGTAGCGGGACGAGCGAGCTGTTTTTT
>-|TRBJ2-3|14|TRBD1|TRBV7-2
CASSPDRAADTQYF
TGTGCCAGCAGCCCCGACAGGGCCGCAGATACGCAGTATTTT
>-|TRBJ1-5|14|-|TRBV15
CATSRHGSNQPQHF
TGTGCCACCAGCCGACATGGGAGCAATCAGCCCCAGCATTTT
>once|TRBJ2-5|14|TRBD1|TRBV7-2
CASSRGQIGETQYF
TGTGCCAGCAGCCGGGGACAGATAGGAGAGACCCAGTACTTC
>-|TRBJ2-1|13|TRBD2|TRBV19
CASGTSGSYEQFF
TGTGCCAGCGGGACTAGCGGGAGCTATGAGCAGTTCTTC
>-|TRBJ1-5|16|-|TRBV19
CASRSDSIYSNQPQHF
TGTGCCAGTAGATCTGACAGCATCTATAGCAATCAGCCCCAGCATTTT
>-|TRBJ2-7|17|TRBD1|TRBV18
CASSPYGQGKTSYEQYF
TGTGCCAGCTCACCATACGGACAGGGAAAGACCTCCTACGAGCAGTACTTC
>-|TRBJ2-5|14|TRBD2|TRBV7-9
CASSPGLGLETQYF
TGTGCCAGCAGCCCTGGACTAGGGTTAGAGACCCAGTACTTC
>-|TRBJ2-7|15|-|TRBV3-1/TRBV3-2
CASSQGPRSPYEQYF
TGTGCCAGCAGCCAAGGTCCTAGATCTCCCTACGAGCAGTACTTC
>once|TRBJ1-1|14|-|TRBV14
CASSPVAGNTEAFF
TGTGCCAGCAGCCCGGTTGCGGGGAACACTGAAGCTTTCTTT
>few|TRBJ2-7|14|TRBD2|TRBV11-2
CASSLRLAAYEQYF
TGTGCCAGCAGCTTGAGACTAGCGGCCTACGAGCAGTACTTC
>-|TRBJ1-6|14|TRBD1|TRBV28
CASSPDRGRVPLHF
TGTGCCAGCAGTCCGGACAGGGGGCGGGTACCCCTCCACTTT
>-|TRBJ1-3|13|-|TRBV28
CASRTPAGNTIYF
TGTGCCAGCAGGACACCCGCCGGAAACACCATATATTTT
>-|TRBJ2-2|15|-|TRBV19
CASSIEGRGGGELFF
TGTGCCAGTAGTATAGAGGGCAGGGGCGGCGGGGAGCTGTTTTTT
>-|TRBJ1-1|12|-|TRBV2
CASNRANTEAFF
TGTGCCAGCAACAGGGCGAACACTGAAGCTTTCTTT
>once|TRBJ1-4|15|TRBD1|TRBV28
CASSLQQGADEKLFF
TGTGCCAGCAGTTTACAGCAGGGGGCCGATGAAAAACTGTTTTTT